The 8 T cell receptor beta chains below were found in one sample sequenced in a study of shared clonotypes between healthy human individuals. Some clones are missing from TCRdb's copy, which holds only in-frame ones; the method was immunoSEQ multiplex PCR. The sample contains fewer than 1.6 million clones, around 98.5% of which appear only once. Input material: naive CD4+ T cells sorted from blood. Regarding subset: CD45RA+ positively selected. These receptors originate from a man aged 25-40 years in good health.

The CDR3 region has the DNA TGTGCCAGCAGCCTCCGTTTCAGCCTTAGGTCAGATACGCAGTATTTT. Translated: CASSLRFSLRSDTQYF. The J gene is TRBJ2-3, the V gene TRBV7-9; unclear D gene. V lost 5 bases, J lost 4 bases, and 19 bases lay in between. This CDR3 region has 16 residues. CDR1 is SEHNR and CDR2 is FQNEAQ in the germline V gene (reference sequence).

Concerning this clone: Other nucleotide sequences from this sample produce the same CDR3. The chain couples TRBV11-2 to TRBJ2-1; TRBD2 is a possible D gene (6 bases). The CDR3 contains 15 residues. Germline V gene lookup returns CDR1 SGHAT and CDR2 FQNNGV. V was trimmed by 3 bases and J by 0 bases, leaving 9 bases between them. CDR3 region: CASSFGGSSYNEQFF. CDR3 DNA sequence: TGTGCCAGCAGCTTTGGGGGGAGCTCCTACAATGAGCAGTTCTTC.

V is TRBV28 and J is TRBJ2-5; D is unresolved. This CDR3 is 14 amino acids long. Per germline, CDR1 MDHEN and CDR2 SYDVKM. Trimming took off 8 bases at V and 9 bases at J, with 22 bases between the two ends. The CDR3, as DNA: TGTGCCAGCCAAAGAACCAACCAAGAGATGGCCCAGTACTTC. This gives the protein CASQRTNQEMAQYF.

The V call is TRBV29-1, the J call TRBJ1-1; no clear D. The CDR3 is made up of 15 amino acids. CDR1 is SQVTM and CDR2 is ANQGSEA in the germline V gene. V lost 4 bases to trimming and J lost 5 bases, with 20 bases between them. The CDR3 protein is CSVGERRTKATEAFF. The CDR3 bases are TGCAGCGTTGGGGAAAGACGGACTAAGGCGACTGAAGCTTTCTTT.

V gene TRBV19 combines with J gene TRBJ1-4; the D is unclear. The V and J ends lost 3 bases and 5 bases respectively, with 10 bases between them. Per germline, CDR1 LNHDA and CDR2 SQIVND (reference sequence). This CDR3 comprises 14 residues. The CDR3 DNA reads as TGTGCCAGTAGTATCGTCGCAGAAAATGAAAAACTGTTTTTT. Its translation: CASSIVAENEKLFF.

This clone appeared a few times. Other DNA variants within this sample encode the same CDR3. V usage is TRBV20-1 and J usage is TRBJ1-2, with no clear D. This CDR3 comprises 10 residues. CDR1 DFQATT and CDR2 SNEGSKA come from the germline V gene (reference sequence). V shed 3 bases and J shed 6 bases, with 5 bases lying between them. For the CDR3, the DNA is TGCAGTGCTAGCCGAGATGGCTACACCTTC. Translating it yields CSASRDGYTF.

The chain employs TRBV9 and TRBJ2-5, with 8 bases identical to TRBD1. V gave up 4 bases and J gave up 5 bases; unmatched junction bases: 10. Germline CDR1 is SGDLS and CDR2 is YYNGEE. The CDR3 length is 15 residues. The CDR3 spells CASSLRTGRMETQYF. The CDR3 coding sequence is TGTGCCAGCAGCCTCCGGACAGGGCGCATGGAGACCCAGTACTTC.

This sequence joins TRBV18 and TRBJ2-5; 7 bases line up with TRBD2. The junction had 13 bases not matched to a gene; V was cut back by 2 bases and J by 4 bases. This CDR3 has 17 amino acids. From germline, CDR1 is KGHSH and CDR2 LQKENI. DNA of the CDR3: TGTGCCAGCTCACCAGGGCGACTAGCCGTCGATATAGAGACCCAGTACTTC. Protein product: CASSPGRLAVDIETQYF.